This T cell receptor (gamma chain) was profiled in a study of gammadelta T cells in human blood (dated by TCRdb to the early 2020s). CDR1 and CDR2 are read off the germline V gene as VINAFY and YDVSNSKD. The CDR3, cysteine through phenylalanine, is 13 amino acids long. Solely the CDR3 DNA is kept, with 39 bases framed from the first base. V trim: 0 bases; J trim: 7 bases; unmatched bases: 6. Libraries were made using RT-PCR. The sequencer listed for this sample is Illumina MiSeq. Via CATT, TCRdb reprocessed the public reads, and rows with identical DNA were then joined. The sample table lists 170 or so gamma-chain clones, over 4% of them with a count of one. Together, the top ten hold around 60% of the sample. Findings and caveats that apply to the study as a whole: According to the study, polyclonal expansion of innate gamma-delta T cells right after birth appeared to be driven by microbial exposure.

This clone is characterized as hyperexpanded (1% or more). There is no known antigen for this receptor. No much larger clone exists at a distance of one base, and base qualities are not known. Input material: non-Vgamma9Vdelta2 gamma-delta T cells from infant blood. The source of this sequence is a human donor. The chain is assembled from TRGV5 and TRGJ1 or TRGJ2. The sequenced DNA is TGTGCCACCTGGGACAGGCTGGGGTATAAGAAACTCTTT. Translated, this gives CATWDRLGYKKLF.